This entry lists 4 T cell receptor beta chains sequenced from one sample in a study of PD-1 blockade in classical Hodgkin lymphoma. Sequencing was performed with immunoSEQ multiplex PCR; in TCRdb, only in-frame clones are kept and a portion is missing. The sample lists some 58,000 clones, under 95% occurring once. Time point defined: cycle 4 day 1 (C4D1), after 6 weeks of nivolumab. Every single patient, without exception, relapsed after autologous stem cell transplantation, and brentuximab vedotin exposure varied. The sequenced sample was peripheral blood mononuclear cells (PBMCs), obtained before the fourth cycle of nivolumab. All receptors come from a human donor with classical Hodgkin lymphoma.

This clone was counted once. The V gene is TRBV5-6, the J gene TRBJ2-3; D may be TRBD1 or TRBD2 (6 bases each). CDR3 size: 15 residues. V dropped 4 bases and J dropped 0 bases, with 12 bases sitting between them. Germline V gene data show CDR1 as SGHDT and CDR2 as YYEEEE. The CDR3, as DNA: TGTGCCAGCAGCCTAGGGGGGCGAAGCACAGATACGCAGTATTTT. Protein sequence: CASSLGGRSTDTQYF.

The genes are TRBV4-2 and TRBJ2-1; the D is unclear. Trimming cost V 0 bases and J 2 bases, with 11 bases left between them. The CDR3 has 16 amino acids. The V gene's germline CDR1 is LGHNA and CDR2 YNFKEQ. The CDR3 DNA reads as TGTGCCAGCAGCCAAGAGCGCCCCACTCCCTACAATGAGCAGTTCTTC. Translation: CASSQERPTPYNEQFF.

This clone has only one observation. V gene TRBV6-5 combines with J gene TRBJ2-1, with unresolved D. CDR1 is MNHEY and CDR2 is SVGAGI in the germline V gene. The CDR3 is made up of 12 amino acids. V lost 6 bases to trimming and J lost 9 bases, with 12 bases between them. The CDR3 is CASSPSSVEQFF. For the CDR3, the DNA is TGTGCCAGCAGCCCCAGTAGTGTTGAGCAGTTCTTC.

The V call is TRBV4-1, the J call TRBJ2-1; TRBD1 might be the D (6 bases). The V end was cut by 1 base, the J end by 8 bases, with 12 bases between. This CDR3 is built from 14 residues. Per the germline V gene, CDR1 is MGHRA and CDR2 is YSYEKL. The CDR3 sequence is CASSQVTGKYEQFF. The CDR3, as DNA: TGCGCCAGCAGCCAAGTAACAGGGAAATATGAGCAGTTCTTC.